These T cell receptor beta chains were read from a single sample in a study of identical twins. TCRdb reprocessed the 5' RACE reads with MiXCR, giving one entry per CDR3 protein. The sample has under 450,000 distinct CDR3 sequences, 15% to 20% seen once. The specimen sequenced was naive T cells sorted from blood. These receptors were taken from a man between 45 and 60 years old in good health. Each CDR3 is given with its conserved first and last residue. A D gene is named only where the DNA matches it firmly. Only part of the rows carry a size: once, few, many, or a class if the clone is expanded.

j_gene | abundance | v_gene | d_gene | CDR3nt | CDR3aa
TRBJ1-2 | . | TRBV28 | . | TGTGCCAGCAGTTTCCGCAACTATGGCTACACCTTC | CASSFRNYGYTF
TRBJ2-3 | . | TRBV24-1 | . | TGTGCCACCAGTGGTTGGGGCACAGATACGCAGTATTTT | CATSGWGTDTQYF
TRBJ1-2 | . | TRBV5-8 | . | TGTGCCAGCAGCTTATGGGTCTATGGCTACACCTTC | CASSLWVYGYTF
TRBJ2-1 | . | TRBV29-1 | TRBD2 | TGCAGCGCCTGGCCGCCGGGACTAGCGGGAGAGGGCGGCTACAATGAGCAGTTCTTC | CSAWPPGLAGEGGYNEQFF
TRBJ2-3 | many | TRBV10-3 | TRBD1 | TGTGCCATCAGTGAATTTGGGACACAGGGGGGCACAGATACGCAGTATTTT | CAISEFGTQGGTDTQYF
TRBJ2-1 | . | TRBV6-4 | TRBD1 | TGTGCCAGCAGTGGCTCGGGGGACAGGGGGCGAAATGAGCAGTTCTTC | CASSGSGDRGRNEQFF
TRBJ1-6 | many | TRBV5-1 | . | TGCGCCAGCAGCTATGCAGGGGAATCACCCCTCCACTTT | CASSYAGESPLHF
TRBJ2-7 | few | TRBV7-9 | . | TGTGCCAGCACCTCTTACCCCTCCCGACAGGTTCTAACCTACGAGCAGTACTTC | CASTSYPSRQVLTYEQYF
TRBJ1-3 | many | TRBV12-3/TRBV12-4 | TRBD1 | TGTGCCAGCAGTTTAGAACAGGGGATCACTGGAAACACCATATATTTT | CASSLEQGITGNTIYF
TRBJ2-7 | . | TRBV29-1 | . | TGCAGCGTTGAAAGGGCAGCAGACGGTAGCTCCTACGAGCAGTACTTC | CSVERAADGSSYEQYF
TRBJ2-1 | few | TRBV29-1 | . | TGCAGCGCTCGGACCGGCCTAGGGAAGCAGTTCTTC | CSARTGLGKQFF
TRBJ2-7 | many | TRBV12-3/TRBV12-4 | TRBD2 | TGTGCCAGCAGCCCCGGACGGACTAGGTACTTC | CASSPGRTRYF
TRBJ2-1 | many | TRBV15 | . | TGTGCCACCAGCAGCCGTGGTCACAATGAGCAGTTCTTC | CATSSRGHNEQFF
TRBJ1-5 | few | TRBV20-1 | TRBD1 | TGCAGTGCTAGCCCGAAAGGACAGGGGGCCCAGCCCCAGCATTTT | CSASPKGQGAQPQHF
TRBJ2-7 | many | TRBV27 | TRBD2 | TGTGCCAGCAGTTTAAGAGCGGGAGACTACGAGCAGTACTTC | CASSLRAGDYEQYF
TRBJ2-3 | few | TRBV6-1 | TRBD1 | TGTGCCAGCAATCGGGACAGTCAAGGTACGCAGTATTTT | CASNRDSQGTQYF
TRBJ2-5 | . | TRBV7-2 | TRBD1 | TGTGCCAGCAGCACGGGACAGGGGGCCGAGACCCAGTACTTC | CASSTGQGAETQYF
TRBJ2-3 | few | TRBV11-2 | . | TGTGCCAGCAGCCCCCTCGCCGGGGCGCGGGATACGCAGTATTTT | CASSPLAGARDTQYF
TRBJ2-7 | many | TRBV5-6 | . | TGTGCCAGCAGCTCCGTGGTCGAGCAGTACTTC | CASSSVVEQYF
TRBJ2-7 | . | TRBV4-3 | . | TGCGCCAGCAGCCAAGATAGGGGGGGGGTTTACGAGCAGTACTTC | CASSQDRGGVYEQYF
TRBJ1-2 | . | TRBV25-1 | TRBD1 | TGTGCCAGCAGTGAAACCGGGACAGGGCTTCGCTATGGCTACACCTTC | CASSETGTGLRYGYTF
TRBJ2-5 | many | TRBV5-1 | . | TGCGCCAGCAGCTTGACTATACTCCAAGAGACCCAGTACTTC | CASSLTILQETQYF
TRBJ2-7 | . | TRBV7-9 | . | TGTGCCAGCAGCTTACCAGGGCATGTTCCCTACGAGCAGTACTTC | CASSLPGHVPYEQYF
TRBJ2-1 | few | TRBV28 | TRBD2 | TGTGCCAGCAGTTTGCCTCCGCGGGTTAGCGGGAGAGGGTTGAATGAGCAGTTCTTC | CASSLPPRVSGRGLNEQFF
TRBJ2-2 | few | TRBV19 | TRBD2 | TGTGCCAGTACTAGCGGGAGGATCGGCGGGGAGCTGTTTTTT | CASTSGRIGGELFF
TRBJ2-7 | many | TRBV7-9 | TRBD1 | TGTGCCAGCAGCTTAGGACAGGGTTTCTACGAGCAGTACTTC | CASSLGQGFYEQYF
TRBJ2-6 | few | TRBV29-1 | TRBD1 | TGCAGCGCCAGGGGGTCTGGGGCCAACGTCCTGACTTTC | CSARGSGANVLTF
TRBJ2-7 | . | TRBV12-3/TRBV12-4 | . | TGTGCCAGCAGTTTGTACAGAAGAACCTACGAGCAGTACTTC | CASSLYRRTYEQYF